This is a list of T cell receptor beta chains from one sample in a study of blood T cells in healthy people across ages. Each CDR3 protein is one row after TCRdb ran MiXCR on the 5' RACE reads. The data show 920,000 or so distinct CDR3 sequences, 35% to 55% seen once. The sequenced sample was blood. The receptors stem from a woman in her fifties or sixties in good health. Each CDR3 is given with its conserved first and last residue. The order of the fields is V gene, J gene, CDR3 protein.

>TRBV24-1|TRBJ2-5
CATSDPRVGLAGETQYF
>TRBV6-5|TRBJ2-1
CASSRTARHEQFF
>TRBV10-3|TRBJ2-7
CAISTGLAGGYQLYEQYF
>TRBV19|TRBJ2-5
CASSKGQGNQETQYF
>TRBV15|TRBJ2-5
CATSRDLVQGRETQYF
>TRBV7-9|TRBJ2-7
CASSLGVGEQYF
>TRBV10-3|TRBJ1-2
CAIQGSETYGYTF
>TRBV7-9|TRBJ2-1
CASSTPPGTSGRGGRDEQFF
>TRBV6-4|TRBJ1-1
CASSREGSGTEAFF
>TRBV4-1|TRBJ2-4
CASSQVGDSPSKGIQYF
>TRBV15|TRBJ2-1
CATSRDPLPNKNEQFF